This T cell receptor (beta chain) derives from a study of T cell changes during pregnancy in multiple sclerosis (dated by TCRdb to the late 2010s). Notes on the research overall: The study examined how the T cell repertoire changed over the course of pregnancy in women with multiple sclerosis.

Comments on this clone: There is no known antigen for this receptor. Base qualities are not at hand, and no much larger clone is one base apart.

The germline V gene encodes CDR1 LGHNA and CDR2 YSLEER. Germline trimming amounts to 2 bases on V and 6 bases on J, with 7 as the count of junction bases outside the gene matches. The CDR3 goes from the cysteine to the phenylalanine over 15 residues. Of all the DNA, just the CDR3 is kept, 45 bases in frame from base 1. Library construction relied on the immunoSEQ multiplex PCR assay. The clones in this table, taken by TCRdb from immuneACCESS, are in-frame only. Not every clone is retained; where verified, under half of the shortfall comes from an unresolved V gene, and the cause of the rest is unknown. The sample contains 25,000 to 30,000 clones, roughly 90% of them found a single time. The ten largest clones take up about 0.58% of the sample.

This sample comprised CD4+ T cells from peripheral blood mononuclear cells, obtained in the first trimester of pregnancy. The sequence is built from TRBV4-3 and TRBJ2-3; 8 central nucleotides agree with TRBD2. The source is a female donor in good health, enrolled as a control in a pregnancy study. The nucleotides read TGCGCCAGCAGCCAAAACGGGAGGGTGTGGGATACGCAGTATTTT. The translation is CASSQNGRVWDTQYF.